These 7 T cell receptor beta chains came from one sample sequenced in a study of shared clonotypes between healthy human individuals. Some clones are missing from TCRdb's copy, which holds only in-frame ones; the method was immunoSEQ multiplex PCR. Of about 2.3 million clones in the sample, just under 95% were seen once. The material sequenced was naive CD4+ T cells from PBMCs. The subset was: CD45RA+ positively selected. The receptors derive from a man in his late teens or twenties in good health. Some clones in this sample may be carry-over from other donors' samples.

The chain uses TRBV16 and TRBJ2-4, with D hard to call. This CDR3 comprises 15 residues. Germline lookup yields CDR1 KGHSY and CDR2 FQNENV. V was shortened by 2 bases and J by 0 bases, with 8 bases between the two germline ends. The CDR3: CASSQGFVAKNIQYF. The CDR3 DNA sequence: TGTGCCAGCAGCCAAGGTTTTGTAGCCAAAAACATTCAGTACTTC.

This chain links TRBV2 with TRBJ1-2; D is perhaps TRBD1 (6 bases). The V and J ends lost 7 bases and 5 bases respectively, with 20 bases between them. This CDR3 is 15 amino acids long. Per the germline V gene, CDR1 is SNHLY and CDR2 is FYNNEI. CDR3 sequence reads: CASTTMGGREYGYTF. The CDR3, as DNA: TGTGCCAGCACCACAATGGGGGGGCGGGAATATGGCTACACCTTC.

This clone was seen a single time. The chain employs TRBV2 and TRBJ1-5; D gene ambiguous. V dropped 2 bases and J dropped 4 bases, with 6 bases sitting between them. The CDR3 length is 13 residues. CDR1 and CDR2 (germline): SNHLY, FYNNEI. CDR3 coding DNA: TGTGCCAGCAGTGAACCTCGGAATCAGCCCCAGCATTTT. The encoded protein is CASSEPRNQPQHF.

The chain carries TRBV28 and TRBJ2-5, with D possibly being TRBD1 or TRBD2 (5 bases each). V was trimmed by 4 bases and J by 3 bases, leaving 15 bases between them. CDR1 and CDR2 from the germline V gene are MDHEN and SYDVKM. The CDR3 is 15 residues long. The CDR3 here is CASSSGDGKEETQYF. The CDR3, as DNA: TGTGCCAGCAGTTCTGGGGACGGGAAGGAAGAGACCCAGTACTTC.

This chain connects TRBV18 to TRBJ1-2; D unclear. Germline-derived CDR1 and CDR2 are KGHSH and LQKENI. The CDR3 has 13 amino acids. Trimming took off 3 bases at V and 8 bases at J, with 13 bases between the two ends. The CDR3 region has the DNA TGTGCCAGCTCACCTCAGCCTCCTCGGGGCTACACCTTC. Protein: CASSPQPPRGYTF.

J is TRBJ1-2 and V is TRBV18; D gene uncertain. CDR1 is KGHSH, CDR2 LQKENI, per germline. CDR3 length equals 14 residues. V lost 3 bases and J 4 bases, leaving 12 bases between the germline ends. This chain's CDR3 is CASSPAATGYGYTF. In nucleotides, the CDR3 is TGTGCCAGCTCACCTGCAGCTACGGGCTATGGCTACACCTTC.

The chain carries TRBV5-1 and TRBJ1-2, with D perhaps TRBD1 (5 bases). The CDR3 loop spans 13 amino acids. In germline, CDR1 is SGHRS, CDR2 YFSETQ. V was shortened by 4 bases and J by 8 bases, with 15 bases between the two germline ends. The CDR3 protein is CASSRDVPAGYTF. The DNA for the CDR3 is TGCGCCAGCAGCCGGGACGTTCCGGCGGGCTACACCTTC.